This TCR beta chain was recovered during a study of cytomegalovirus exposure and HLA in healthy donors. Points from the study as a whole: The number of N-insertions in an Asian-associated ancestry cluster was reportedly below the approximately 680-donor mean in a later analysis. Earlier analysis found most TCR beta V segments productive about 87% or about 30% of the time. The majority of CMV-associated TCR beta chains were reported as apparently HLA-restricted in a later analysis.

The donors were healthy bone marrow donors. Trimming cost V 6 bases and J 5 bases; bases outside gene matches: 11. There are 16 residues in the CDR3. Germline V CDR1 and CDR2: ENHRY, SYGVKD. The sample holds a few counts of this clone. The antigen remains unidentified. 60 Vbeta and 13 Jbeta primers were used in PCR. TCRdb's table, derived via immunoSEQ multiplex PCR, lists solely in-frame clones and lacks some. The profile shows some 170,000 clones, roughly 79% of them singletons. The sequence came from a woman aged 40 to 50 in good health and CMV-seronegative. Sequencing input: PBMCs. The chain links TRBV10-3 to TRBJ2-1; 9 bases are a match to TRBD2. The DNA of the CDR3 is TGTGCCATCAGCTCACCCACTAGCGGGCTGAACAATGAGCAGTTCTTC. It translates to CAISSPTSGLNNEQFF.